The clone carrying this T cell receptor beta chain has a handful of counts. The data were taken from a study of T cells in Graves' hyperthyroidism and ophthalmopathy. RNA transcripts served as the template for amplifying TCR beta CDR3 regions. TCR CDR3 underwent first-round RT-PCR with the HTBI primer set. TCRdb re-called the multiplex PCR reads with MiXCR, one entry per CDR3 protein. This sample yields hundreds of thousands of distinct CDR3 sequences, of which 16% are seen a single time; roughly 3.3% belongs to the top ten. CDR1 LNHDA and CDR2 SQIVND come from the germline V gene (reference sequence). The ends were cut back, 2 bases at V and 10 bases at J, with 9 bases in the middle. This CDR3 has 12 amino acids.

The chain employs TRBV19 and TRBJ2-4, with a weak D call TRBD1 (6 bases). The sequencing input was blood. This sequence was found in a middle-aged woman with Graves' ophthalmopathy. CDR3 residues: CASSINREIQYF. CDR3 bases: TGTGCCAGTAGTATAAACAGGGAGATTCAGTACTTC. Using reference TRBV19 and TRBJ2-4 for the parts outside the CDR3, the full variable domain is DGGITQSPKYLFRKEGQNVTLSCEQNLNHDAMYWYRQDPGQGLRLIYYSQIVNDFQKGDIAEGYSVSREKKESFPLTVTSAQKNPTAFYLCASSINREIQYFGAGTRLSVL.